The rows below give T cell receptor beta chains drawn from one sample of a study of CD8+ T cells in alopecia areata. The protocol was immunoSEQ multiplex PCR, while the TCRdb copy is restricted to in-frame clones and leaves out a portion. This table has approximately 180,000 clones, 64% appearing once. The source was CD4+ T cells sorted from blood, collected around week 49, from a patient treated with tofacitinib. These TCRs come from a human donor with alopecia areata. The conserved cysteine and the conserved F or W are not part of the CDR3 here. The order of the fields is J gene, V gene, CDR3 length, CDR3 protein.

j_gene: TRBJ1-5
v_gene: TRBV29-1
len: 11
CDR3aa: SVGEDLYQPQH

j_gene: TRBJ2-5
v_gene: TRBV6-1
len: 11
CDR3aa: ASSEQGAETQY

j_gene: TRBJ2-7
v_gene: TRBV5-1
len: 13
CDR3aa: ASSLAVGREREQY

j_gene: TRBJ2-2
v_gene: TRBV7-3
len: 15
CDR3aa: ASSLTAASGYPGELF

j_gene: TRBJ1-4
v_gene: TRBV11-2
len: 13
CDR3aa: ASSLRQGKGEKLF

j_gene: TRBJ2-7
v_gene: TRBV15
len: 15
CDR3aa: ATSRELGGGKSYEQY

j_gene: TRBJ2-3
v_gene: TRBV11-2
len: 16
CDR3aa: ASSRAGLTGGVGDTQY

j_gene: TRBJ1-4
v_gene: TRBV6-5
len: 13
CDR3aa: ASSYGQGAEEKLF

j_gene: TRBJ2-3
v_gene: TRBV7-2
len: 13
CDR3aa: ASSKGGGSTDTQY

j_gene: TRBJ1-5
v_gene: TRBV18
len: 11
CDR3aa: ASSQKEGQPQH

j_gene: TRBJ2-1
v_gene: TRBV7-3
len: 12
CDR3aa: ASSLTSGVHEQF

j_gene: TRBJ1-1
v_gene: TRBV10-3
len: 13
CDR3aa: ASSYSWDMNTEAF

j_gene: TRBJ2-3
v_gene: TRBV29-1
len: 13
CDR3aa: SVVLGAGGTDTQY

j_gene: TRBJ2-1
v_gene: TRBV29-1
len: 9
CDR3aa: SVENGGQQF

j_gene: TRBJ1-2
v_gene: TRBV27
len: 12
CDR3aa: ASREQGSYYGYT

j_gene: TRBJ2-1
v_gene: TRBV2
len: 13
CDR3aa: ASREFASGTTEQF

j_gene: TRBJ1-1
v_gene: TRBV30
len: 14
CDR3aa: AWSRSSDYMNTEAF

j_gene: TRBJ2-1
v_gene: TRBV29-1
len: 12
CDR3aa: SVAGTSVYNEQF

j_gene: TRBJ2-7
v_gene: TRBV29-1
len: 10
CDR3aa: SVGQGTYEQY

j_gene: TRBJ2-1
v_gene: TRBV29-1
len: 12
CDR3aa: SVVGRGPYNEQF

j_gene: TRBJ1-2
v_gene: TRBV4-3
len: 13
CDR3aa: ASSQDSWTGDGYT

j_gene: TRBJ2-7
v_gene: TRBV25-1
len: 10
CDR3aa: ASSEYSNEQY

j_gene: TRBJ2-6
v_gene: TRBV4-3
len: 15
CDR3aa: ASSQDGGLSGANVLT